This T cell receptor (beta chain) comes out of a study of CD8+CD57+ T cells in acquired aplastic anemia. Study-level background: 3.2 ug was the average amount of DNA from sorted CD4+ and CD8+ cells.

Findings and caveats of the study: Significant differences in CD8+ Simpson's diversity were not observed between patients and controls.

The template used for profiling TCR beta VDJ and CDR3 was genomic DNA. TCRdb fed the reads into MiXCR, producing one record per CDR3 protein. The repertoire has about 160,000 distinct CDR3 sequences, 71% of them found once; the top ten carry approximately 48%. All sequencing subjects had displayed CD8+CD57+ cell expansion on flow cytometry. This clonotype was counted a few times. Its specificity is not known. The sample comprised sorted CD4+, CD8+, or CD8+CD57+ T cells (not recorded which) from PBMCs. This TCR derives from a human donor with aplastic anemia.

The CDR3 loop reads CASSELAAGGPETQYF. As DNA, the CDR3 is TGTGCCAGCAGTGAGTTAGCAGCGGGAGGGCCAGAGACCCAGTACTTC. V gene TRBV6-1 combines with J gene TRBJ2-5; 10 nucleotides align to TRBD2. CDR1 MNHNS and CDR2 SASEGT come from the germline V gene. The CDR3 length is 16 residues. J gave up 4 bases and V 3 bases, and 8 bases lay outside the gene matches.